This note documents a single T cell receptor beta chain sequence. Participant age was roughly 18 to 100 years, and participants resided in approximately 25 US areas. In assigning cohorts, the study relied on participant-reported clinical history. The source of the sample is a study of blood T cell repertoires in COVID-19. Across the whole study: Sample material is recorded as cDNA or gDNA derived from T cells, B-cell-depleted T cells, or PBMCs.

Looked up from germline, CDR1 is SGHTA and CDR2 is FQGNSA. Trimming stripped 5 bases from V and 7 bases from J, with 9 bases between. This CDR3 has 11 residues. As processed by the authors: For nucleated cells, counts were estimated from reference gene primer amplification. TCRdb keeps only in-frame clones here, not all; method: immunoSEQ multiplex PCR. D and trimming come from the DNA, and the V and J calls and clone size come from that table. The top ten hold about 1.7% of the sample, which has about 410,000 clones, roughly 90% seen once. V gene TRBV7-2 combines with J gene TRBJ2-7; weak D call: TRBD2 (5 bases). The clonotype originates from a woman aged 25 to 39 who had recovered from COVID-19. The sequenced sample was PBMCs or T cells enriched from blood (not recorded which). The CDR3 DNA reads TGTGCCAGCAGCCAATCGGGAGAGCAGTACTTC. Encoded protein: CASSQSGEQYF.